The next 26 T cell receptor beta chains were all read from a single sample in a study of T cells in Graves' hyperthyroidism and ophthalmopathy. RNA transcripts were the template for amplifying TCR beta CDR3 regions. First-round RT-PCR with HTBI primers amplified the TCR CDR3 region. TCRdb reprocessed the multiplex PCR reads with MiXCR, giving one entry per CDR3 protein. The data contain 150,000 to 200,000 distinct CDR3 sequences, roughly 10% of them seen just once; the ten biggest clones take up approximately 20%. Sequenced: blood. Receptors were obtained from a woman between 18 and 29 years old with Graves' hyperthyroidism that later progressed to Graves' ophthalmopathy.

This clonotype was counted many times. The V gene is TRBV10-2, the J gene TRBJ2-7; D tentatively reads TRBD1 or TRBD2 (5 bases each). Per germline, CDR1 WSHSY and CDR2 SAAADI. Trimming took 2 bases from V and 2 from J, leaving 13 bases between them. The CDR3 totals 15 residues. This chain's CDR3 is CASSEVRGVTYEQYF. CDR3 DNA sequence: TGCGCCAGCAGTGAGGTGAGGGGAGTGACCTACGAGCAGTACTTC.

Many counts were recorded for this clonotype. V gene TRBV29-1 combines with J gene TRBJ2-7, with D uncertain. This CDR3 has 10 residues. In germline, CDR1 is SQVTM, CDR2 ANQGSEA. Between the trimmed V and J ends, which lost 3 bases and 5 bases, there was a span of 5 bases. CDR3 coding DNA: TGCAGCGTTGAGACTGACGAGCAGTACTTC. Protein product: CSVETDEQYF.

This clonotype was observed many times. The chain is built from TRBV5-6 and TRBJ2-4, with unresolved D. V was shortened by 0 bases and J by 4 bases, with 5 bases between the two germline ends. Germline loops: CDR1 SGHDT, CDR2 YYEEEE. The CDR3 is made up of 13 amino acids. CDR3 coding DNA: TGTGCCAGCAGCTTGGGGGTTAAAAACATTCAGTACTTC. Its translation is CASSLGVKNIQYF.

This clonotype was counted many times. CDR3 bases: TGTGCCAGCAGGGCCAGAGGGGTCCACGAGCAGTACTTC. Its translation is CASRARGVHEQYF. This chain connects TRBV2 to TRBJ2-7, with D perhaps matching TRBD1 or TRBD2 (5 bases each). The ends were cut back, 6 bases at V and 5 bases at J, with 14 bases in the middle. This CDR3 contains 13 residues. Germline V gives CDR1 SNHLY, CDR2 FYNNEI.

This clonotype was seen repeatedly, ten times or more. The V gene is TRBV14, the J gene TRBJ1-2; tentatively, D is TRBD1 (5 bases). In germline, CDR1 is SGHDN, CDR2 FVKESK. Trimming pared 3 bases from V and 14 bases from J, leaving 22 bases between. The CDR3 is made up of 14 amino acids. The CDR3 nucleotides are TGTGCCAGCAGCCATCAAACCGGGACCTCTCCGGGGACCTTC. Protein: CASSHQTGTSPGTF.

This clonotype turned up a few times. The rearrangement uses TRBV12-3 or TRBV12-4 and TRBJ2-5; 11 bases align to TRBD1. Trimming cost V 4 bases and J 4 bases; bases outside gene matches: 11. CDR3 length equals 17 residues. The CDR3 DNA reads as TGTGCCAGCAGTTACTTCGGACAGGGGGCGTCCCCAGAGACCCAGTACTTC. Translated, it gives CASSYFGQGASPETQYF.

This clonotype showed up many times. V usage is TRBV30 and J usage is TRBJ1-5, with a tentative D call TRBD1 (6 bases). V was shortened by 3 bases and J by 3 bases, with 18 bases between the two germline ends. The germline V gene has CDR1 GTSNPN and CDR2 SVGIG (reference sequence). The CDR3 runs to 16 residues. CDR3 DNA sequence: TGTGCCTGGAGGCTCCAGGGGAACGGGATCAATCAGCCCCAGCATTTT. Protein: CAWRLQGNGINQPQHF.

The CDR3 reads CASSPTGDLQPQHF. DNA of the CDR3: TGTGCCAGCAGCCCTACAGGGGATCTTCAGCCCCAGCATTTT. The rearrangement joins TRBV7-9 to TRBJ1-5, with TRBD1 identical over 7 bases. This CDR3 is 14 amino acids long. After removal of 5 bases from V and 6 bases from J, the junction contained 7 bases not matched to a gene. Germline CDR1 and CDR2: SEHNR and FQNEAQ (reference sequence). Complete variable domain (other parts from reference TRBV7-9 and TRBJ1-5): DTGVSQNPRHKITKRGQNVTFRCDPISEHNRLYWYRQTLGQGPEFLTYFQNEAQLEKSRLLSDRFSAERPKGSFSTLEIQRTEQGDSAMYLCASSPTGDLQPQHFGDGTRLSIL.

This clonotype was observed many times. The chain couples TRBV24-1 to TRBJ2-3; D is undetermined. V lost 0 bases, J lost 2 bases, and 8 bases lay in between. The CDR3 is made up of 15 amino acids. CDR1 is KGHDR and CDR2 is SFDVKD in the germline V gene. The CDR3 protein is CATSDLYPTTDTQYF. The CDR3 nucleotides are TGTGCCACCAGTGATTTGTACCCAACCACAGATACGCAGTATTTT.

This clonotype turned up a few times. V gene TRBV29-1 combines with J gene TRBJ2-2; D gene ambiguous. Germline CDR1 and CDR2: SQVTM and ANQGSEA. V was clipped by 2 bases and J by 5 bases, with 3 bases between them. This CDR3 spans 11 amino acids. This CDR3 is CSVELTGELFF. As DNA, the CDR3 is TGCAGCGTTGAACTGACCGGGGAGCTGTTTTTT.

This clonotype was seen ten or more times. CDR3 region: CASRPFGTSASDTQYF. Here the CDR3 DNA reads TGTGCCAGCAGACCATTCGGGACTAGCGCCTCAGATACGCAGTATTTT. The rearrangement uses TRBV6-2 or TRBV6-3 and TRBJ2-3, with TRBD2 matching 10 bases. The CDR3 extends over 16 amino acids. V shed 6 bases, J shed 4 bases, and the junction held 10 bases outside the gene matches. CDR1 and CDR2 from the germline V gene are MNHEY and SVGEGT.

This clonotype was picked up many times. CDR3 bases: TGTGCCAGCAGTCCTCTAGCGGGAGGGGGGGAGACCCAGTACTTC. Protein: CASSPLAGGGETQYF. The chain uses TRBV27 and TRBJ2-5; 12 bases are shared with TRBD2. After removal of 5 bases from V and 5 bases from J, the junction contained 6 bases not matched to a gene. CDR3 length: 15 amino acids. CDR1 is MNHEY and CDR2 is SMNVEV in the germline V gene (reference sequence).

The V call is TRBV6-2 or TRBV6-3, the J call TRBJ2-1, with 7 bases identical to TRBD2. CDR1 is MNHEY, CDR2 SVGEGT, per germline. The CDR3 sequence is 16 residues long. Trimming cost V 5 bases and J 0 bases; bases outside gene matches: 7. For the CDR3, the DNA is TGTGCCAGCAGTGTCGAGCGGGAAAGCTCCTACAATGAGCAGTTCTTC. Translating gives CASSVERESSYNEQFF.

In this sample, this clonotype turned up many times. The genes are TRBV3-1 and TRBJ1-1, with TRBD1 as a possible D gene (5 bases). CDR1 is LGHDT and CDR2 is YNNKEL in the germline V gene (reference sequence). This CDR3 contains 13 residues. Trimming took 5 bases from V and 2 from J, leaving 9 bases between them. In DNA, the CDR3 is TGTGCCAGCAGCTTGACAGACAACACTGAAGCTTTCTTT. Amino acids: CASSLTDNTEAFF.

This clonotype was picked up many times. This chain joins TRBV27 and TRBJ1-5; D gene ambiguous. Trimming cost V 2 bases and J 3 bases, with 11 bases left between them. Germline values: CDR1 MNHEY, CDR2 SMNVEV (reference sequence). CDR3 length: 15 residues. In DNA, the CDR3 is TGTGCCAGCAGTTTACTCGCAGAGTCCAATCAGCCCCAGCATTTT. Its protein is CASSLLAESNQPQHF.

The sample holds many counts of this clonotype. The chain uses TRBV3-1 and TRBJ1-2; no clear D. Germline CDR1 reads LGHDT; CDR2 reads YNNKEL (reference sequence). The CDR3 spans 14 residues. V shed 3 bases and J shed 4 bases, with 12 bases lying between them. The CDR3 coding sequence is TGTGCCAGCAGCCACGGAGGGCGCGTCTATGGCTACACCTTC. Translation: CASSHGGRVYGYTF.

This clonotype was seen at least ten times. The chain couples TRBV6-1 to TRBJ2-4; 7 bases align to TRBD2. The germline CDR1 and CDR2 sequences are MNHNS and SASEGT. The ends lost 3 bases at V and 7 bases at J; junction bases unmatched: 6. CDR3 length: 14 residues. The CDR3 sequence: CASSDGGRSNIQYF. The CDR3 DNA reads as TGTGCCAGCAGTGATGGCGGGAGATCGAACATTCAGTACTTC.

The sample holds many counts of this clonotype. The gene calls are TRBV25-1 and TRBJ2-3, with 7 nucleotides matching TRBD1. J gave up 6 bases and V 2 bases, and 5 bases lay outside the gene matches. The CDR3 sequence is 14 residues long. Germline V gene sequence: CDR1 MGHDK, CDR2 SYGVNS. CDR3 sequence (DNA): TGTGCCAGCAGTGAAAAGGACAGGCGCGATACGCAGTATTTT. Its translation is CASSEKDRRDTQYF. The full variable domain, its missing parts supplied by reference TRBV25-1 and TRBJ2-3, is EADIYQTPRYLVIGTGKKITLECSQTMGHDKMYWYQQDPGMELHLIHYSYGVNSTEKGDLSSESTVSRIRTEHFPLTLESARPSHTSQYLCASSEKDRRDTQYFGPGTRLTVL.

This clonotype was seen many times. V is TRBV30 and J is TRBJ2-1, with D unclear. In germline, CDR1 is GTSNPN, CDR2 SVGIG (reference sequence). Trimming removed 1 base at V and 3 bases at J, with 4 bases between. The CDR3 consists of 12 residues. The CDR3 sequence: CAWSGVYNEQFF. The CDR3 DNA sequence: TGTGCCTGGAGTGGAGTCTACAATGAGCAGTTCTTC.

This clonotype showed up many times. The rearrangement joins TRBV20-1 to TRBJ2-1; D is uncertain. The CDR3 is made up of 14 amino acids. Germline loops: CDR1 DFQATT, CDR2 SNEGSKA (reference sequence). V lost 3 bases and J 5 bases, leaving 14 bases between the germline ends. The CDR3: CSARVDRGNNEQFF. The CDR3 nucleotides read TGCAGTGCTAGGGTAGACCGAGGAAACAATGAGCAGTTCTTC.

This clonotype was detected ten times or more. The chain employs TRBV24-1 and TRBJ2-1; no firm D call. From germline, CDR1 is KGHDR and CDR2 SFDVKD. V lost 2 bases and J 4 bases, leaving 14 bases between the germline ends. There are 16 residues in the CDR3. The CDR3 loop is CATSDYPSIGYNEQFF. The CDR3 DNA sequence: TGTGCCACCAGTGATTACCCATCGATTGGGTACAATGAGCAGTTCTTC.

This clonotype was counted at least ten times. In DNA form, the CDR3 reads TGTGCCAGCAGGGCTGCAGGGCCAAACTACGAGCAGTACTTC. It encodes CASRAAGPNYEQYF. This chain links TRBV12-3 or TRBV12-4 with TRBJ2-7, with D maybe TRBD1 (5 bases). The CDR3 runs to 14 residues. V lost 6 bases and J 3 bases, leaving 15 bases between the germline ends.

The chain combines TRBV24-1 with TRBJ1-5; TRBD1 agrees at 7 bases. The ends lost 6 bases at V and 4 bases at J; junction bases unmatched: 5. The CDR3 consists of 14 residues. Germline CDR1 KGHDR, CDR2 SFDVKD. In DNA form, the CDR3 reads TGTGCCACCAGTCCGCAGGGGGGGAATCAGCCCCAGCATTTT. It is translated as CATSPQGGNQPQHF.

This clonotype occurred many times. The gene calls are TRBV11-2 and TRBJ1-1, with a possible D match to TRBD1 (5 bases). V lost 6 bases and J 8 bases, leaving 13 bases between the germline ends. The germline V gene has CDR1 SGHAT and CDR2 FQNNGV. This CDR3 is 12 amino acids long. CDR3 sequence (DNA): TGTGCCAGCAGTTGGGGGTCGGTCGAAGCTTTCTTT. Encoded protein: CASSWGSVEAFF.

This chain joins TRBV5-1 and TRBJ1-1; D might be TRBD1 (6 bases). This CDR3 is built from 14 residues. The germline V and J ends were trimmed by 2 bases and 4 bases, with 12 bases remaining between them. Germline CDR1 reads SGHRS; CDR2 reads YFSETQ. CDR3: CASSFNGGLTEAFF. For the CDR3, the DNA is TGCGCCAGCAGCTTCAACGGGGGGCTCACTGAAGCTTTCTTT.

This clonotype was recorded many times. The chain carries TRBV2 and TRBJ1-2, with D possibly being TRBD1 (5 bases). The CDR3 contains 14 residues. V dropped 6 bases and J dropped 2 bases, with 13 bases sitting between them. From germline, CDR1 is SNHLY and CDR2 FYNNEI. The CDR3 DNA reads as TGTGCCAGCAGGATGGGGACGGGGAACTATGGCTACACCTTC. Translated, it gives CASRMGTGNYGYTF.